These 31 T cell receptor beta chains originate from one sample sequenced in a study of T cell responses to AZD1222 COVID-19 vaccine. TCRdb's table, derived via immunoSEQ multiplex PCR, lists solely in-frame clones and lacks some. This table has approximately 61,000 clones, around 82% appearing once. The sequencing used peripheral blood, collected 28 days after the second AZD1222 dose. All receptors come from an adult who received the AZD1222 COVID-19 vaccine.

This clone was seen a handful of times. The chain carries TRBV7-3 and TRBJ1-1; 9 bases are a match to TRBD1. This CDR3 comprises 14 residues. CDR1 and CDR2 (germline): SGHTA, FQGTGA. Trimming cost V 5 bases and J 4 bases; bases outside gene matches: 5. This CDR3 reads CASSPQGAGTEAFF. The CDR3 DNA sequence: TGTGCCAGCAGCCCACAGGGGGCGGGCACTGAAGCTTTCTTT.

This chain links TRBV6-5 with TRBJ1-4; D is possibly TRBD1 (6 bases). V was shortened by 6 bases and J by 8 bases, with 16 bases between the two germline ends. This CDR3 has 14 residues. Germline CDR1 is MNHEY and CDR2 is SVGAGI. The CDR3 is CASRSGQPSEKLFF. For the CDR3, the DNA is TGTGCCAGCAGGTCAGGACAGCCTAGCGAAAAACTGTTTTTT.

CDR3 DNA: TGCGCCAGCAGTGAGTCTCGGCCAAATCAGCCCCAGCATTTT. Its translation: CASSESRPNQPQHF. The gene calls are TRBV10-2 and TRBJ1-5; no firm D call. Germline values: CDR1 WSHSY, CDR2 SAAADI. The CDR3 covers 14 residues. V gave up 0 bases and J gave up 4 bases, with 7 bases separating them.

The rearrangement joins TRBV28 to TRBJ2-7; D gene ambiguous. Looked up from germline, CDR1 is MDHEN and CDR2 is SYDVKM. This CDR3 is built from 12 residues. V was shortened by 6 bases and J by 3 bases, with 9 bases between the two germline ends. The CDR3 region is CASSTGLYEQYF. The CDR3 nucleotides read TGTGCCAGCAGCACCGGCCTCTACGAGCAGTACTTC.

J is TRBJ2-5 and V is TRBV2; no reliable D call. V was shortened by 3 bases and J by 7 bases, with 18 bases between the two germline ends. CDR3 length: 15 residues. CDR1 and CDR2 from the germline V gene are SNHLY and FYNNEI. The CDR3: CASSDSTEKRGTQYF. The DNA for the CDR3 is TGTGCCAGCAGTGATTCAACAGAAAAGAGAGGGACCCAGTACTTC.

V is TRBV12-3 or TRBV12-4 and J is TRBJ1-1; D gene uncertain. This CDR3 has 12 amino acids. Deletions cut 3 bases from V and 1 base from J, with 3 bases between. CDR3 in DNA: TGTGCCAGCAGTTTCGGGAACACTGAAGCTTTCTTT. Translation: CASSFGNTEAFF.

This clone was detected once. The chain links TRBV19 to TRBJ1-4; 7 nucleotides align to TRBD1. The CDR3 length is 15 residues. Losses at the gene ends were 5 bases for V and 6 bases for J; bases not matched to a gene: 9. CDR1 is LNHDA and CDR2 is SQIVND in the germline V gene (reference sequence). CDR3 coding DNA: TGTGCCAGTAGTCCTCCCGGGACAGATGATGAAAAACTGTTTTTT. Amino acids: CASSPPGTDDEKLFF.

The chain has TRBV11-2 and TRBJ1-4; the D is unclear. V was pared by 5 bases and J by 8 bases, with 15 bases between. Per germline, CDR1 SGHAT and CDR2 FQNNGV. The CDR3 sequence is 14 residues long. CDR3 sequence reads: CASSPTAQGEKLFF. The CDR3 nucleotides read TGTGCCAGCAGCCCAACTGCCCAAGGGGAAAAACTGTTTTTT.

Only one count was recorded for this clone. The genes are TRBV10-3 and TRBJ1-1; 8 nucleotides align to TRBD1. The J segment lost 4 bases and the V segment lost 10 bases, leaving 5 bases of the junction unmatched. CDR1 is ENHRY, CDR2 SYGVKD, per germline. CDR3 length: 12 amino acids. CDR3 amino acids: CATLTGGTEAFF. The CDR3, as DNA: TGTGCCACCTTAACAGGGGGCACTGAAGCTTTCTTT.

This clone was observed a few times. The V and J genes are TRBV28 and TRBJ1-2; 7 positions match TRBD1. Germline CDR1 is MDHEN and CDR2 is SYDVKM. Trimming removed 8 bases from V and 3 bases from J; junction bases left unmatched: 6. The CDR3 sequence is 13 residues long. CDR3 nucleotide sequence: TGTGCCAGCCTCCGACAGGGCTACTATGGCTACACCTTC. Translated: CASLRQGYYGYTF.

The rearrangement uses TRBV7-6 and TRBJ1-4, with D unresolved. Trimming left V 4 bases short and J 0 bases short, with 9 bases between. The germline CDR1 and CDR2 sequences are SGHVS and FNYEAQ. This CDR3 contains 15 residues. CDR3 loop: CASSSSPATNEKLFF. The DNA for the CDR3 is TGTGCCAGCAGCTCAAGCCCTGCAACTAATGAAAAACTGTTTTTT.

V usage is TRBV5-4 and J usage is TRBJ2-7, with TRBD1 identical over 9 bases. CDR1 and CDR2 (germline): SGHNT, YYREEE (reference sequence). V shed 2 bases and J 4 bases; nucleotides not matched to a gene: 7. The CDR3 runs to 15 residues. The DNA of the CDR3 is TGTGCCAGCAGCTTCCCCGGGACAGGGTCGTACGAGCAGTACTTC. This gives the protein CASSFPGTGSYEQYF. The complete variable domain, with remaining parts taken from reference TRBV5-4 and TRBJ2-7, reads ETGVTQSPTHLIKTRGQQVTLRCSSQSGHNTVSWYQQALGQGPQFIFQYYREEENGRGNFPPRFSGLQFPNYSSELNVNALELDDSALYLCASSFPGTGSYEQYFGPGTRLTVT.

V gene TRBV3-1 (or the pseudogene TRBV3-2) combines with J gene TRBJ2-7, with D perhaps matching TRBD1 or TRBD2 (5 bases each). V was pared by 0 bases and J by 7 bases, with 16 bases between. The CDR3 loop spans 15 amino acids. Germline V gene sequence: CDR1 LGHDT, CDR2 YNNKEL (reference sequence). Written as DNA, the CDR3 is TGTGCCAGCAGCCAAGAGTTCGGGGCCCAAGGGGAGCAGTACTTC. Translating gives CASSQEFGAQGEQYF.

In DNA form, the CDR3 reads TGCAGCGTCCTGACAGGGGGAGACTATGGCTACACCTTC. It encodes CSVLTGGDYGYTF. The V and J genes are TRBV29-1 and TRBJ1-2; 9 bases are shared with TRBD1. Germline V gene lookup returns CDR1 SQVTM and CDR2 ANQGSEA. The CDR3 runs 13 residues. V dropped 6 bases and J dropped 3; count of bases not matched to a gene: 5. The full variable domain, rest sourced from reference TRBV29-1 and TRBJ1-2, is SAVISQKPSRDICQRGTSLTIQCQVDSQVTMMFWYRQQPGQSLTLIATANQGSEATYESGFVIDKFPISRPNLTFSTLTVSNMSPEDSSIYLCSVLTGGDYGYTFGSGTRLTVV.

This clone was seen a single time. This chain uses TRBV6-6 with TRBJ2-3, with D perhaps matching TRBD1 or TRBD2 (5 bases each). V lost 6 bases to trimming and J lost 10 bases, with 14 bases between them. This CDR3 has 12 residues. Germline V gene sequence: CDR1 MNHNY, CDR2 SVGAGI (reference sequence). CDR3: CASRIPGRAQYF. CDR3 nucleotide sequence: TGTGCCAGCAGAATTCCGGGGCGTGCGCAGTATTTT.

This chain connects TRBV28 to TRBJ2-7, with a weak D call TRBD2 (5 bases). The V gene lost 6 bases and the J gene lost 6 bases, with 15 bases spanning the gap. Germline-derived CDR1 and CDR2 are MDHEN and SYDVKM. The CDR3 spans 13 residues. The DNA for the CDR3 is TGTGCCAGCAGCCCCGGCAGACTAAGCGAGCAGTACTTC. Translating gives CASSPGRLSEQYF.

The chain carries TRBV19 and TRBJ1-4; TRBD1 might be the D (5 bases). The germline V and J ends were trimmed by 5 bases and 7 bases, with 17 bases remaining between them. The CDR3 length is 15 residues. Germline assignment: CDR1 LNHDA and CDR2 SQIVND (reference sequence). CDR3 nucleotides: TGTGCCAGTAGTCCCCCCGGGGCGAGGGGTGAAAAACTGTTTTTT. It specifies CASSPPGARGEKLFF.

The V and J genes are TRBV24-1 and TRBJ2-6; no reliable D call. CDR3 length: 14 amino acids. V shed 7 bases and J shed 2 bases, with 8 bases lying between them. The germline CDR1 and CDR2 sequences are KGHDR and SFDVKD. The DNA for the CDR3 is TGTGCCACCAGCCCAGGACCTGGGGCCAACGTCCTGACTTTC. Its translation: CATSPGPGANVLTF.

The rearrangement links TRBV19 to TRBJ2-1, with unresolved D. Germline-derived CDR1 and CDR2 are LNHDA and SQIVND (reference sequence). CDR3 size: 12 residues. V lost 3 bases and J lost 5, with 5 bases in between. CDR3 residues: CASSIQDNEQFF. The CDR3 nucleotides read TGTGCCAGTAGTATTCAGGACAATGAGCAGTTCTTC.

The rearrangement joins TRBV15 to TRBJ2-3, with 7 bases fitting TRBD2. The CDR3 covers 16 residues. Trimming at V came to 0 bases and at J to 1 base, leaving 4 bases not matched to a gene. Per the germline V gene, CDR1 is LNHNV and CDR2 is YYDKDF (reference sequence). CDR3 nucleotide sequence: TGTGCCACCAGCAGAGATCGGGCGGGAGGCACAGATACGCAGTATTTT. This sequence encodes CATSRDRAGGTDTQYF.

The V and J genes are TRBV30 and TRBJ1-6; 9 nucleotides line up with TRBD1. This CDR3 has 13 amino acids. Germline CDR1 and CDR2: GTSNPN and SVGIG (reference sequence). V lost 7 bases and J lost 7; bases outside the gene matches: 5. The CDR3 DNA reads TGTGCCTCCACCGGGACAGGGAATTCACCCCTCCACTTT. Its protein product is CASTGTGNSPLHF.

The V and J genes are TRBV18 and TRBJ2-7, with TRBD1 as a possible D gene (6 bases). This CDR3 region has 14 residues. Germline V gene sequence: CDR1 KGHSH, CDR2 LQKENI. V lost 6 bases, J lost 7 bases, and 19 bases lay in between. CDR3 coding DNA: TGTGCCAGCTCCCTCCGAGACAGGCATACAGAGCAGTACTTC. It codes for CASSLRDRHTEQYF.

The chain uses TRBV28 and TRBJ1-5; no firm D call. Per germline, CDR1 MDHEN and CDR2 SYDVKM. The CDR3 totals 14 residues. The V end lost 5 bases, the J end lost 0 bases, and 8 bases lay between the germline ends. This chain's CDR3 is CASSTVDSNQPQHF. The CDR3 bases are TGTGCCAGCAGTACCGTAGATAGCAATCAGCCCCAGCATTTT.

This chain uses TRBV5-1 with TRBJ2-7; D might be TRBD1 (5 bases). Germline lookup yields CDR1 SGHRS and CDR2 YFSETQ. The CDR3 is 14 amino acids. Trimming pared 4 bases from V and 0 bases from J, leaving 11 bases between. In DNA, the CDR3 is TGCGCCAGCAGCGCCGCAGGGTTCTCCTACGAGCAGTACTTC. Its protein is CASSAAGFSYEQYF.

The gene calls are TRBV28 and TRBJ2-2; 8 bases align to TRBD2. Germline V lookup: CDR1 MDHEN, CDR2 SYDVKM. V was clipped by 7 bases and J by 2 bases; unmatched bases: 6. The length of the CDR3 is 15 residues. In DNA, the CDR3 is TGTGCCAGCATAAGCGGGAGTGTCAACACCGGGGAGCTGTTTTTT. This gives the protein CASISGSVNTGELFF.

The V and J genes are TRBV28 and TRBJ2-3, with 13 nucleotides matching TRBD2. Germline CDR1 is MDHEN and CDR2 is SYDVKM. The CDR3 has 14 residues. Trimming took 8 bases from V and 4 from J; bases not matched to a gene: 3. CDR3 DNA sequence: TGTGCCAGCGGACTAGCGGGAGCCGCAGATACGCAGTATTTT. Translating it yields CASGLAGAADTQYF.

The rearrangement links TRBV7-9 to TRBJ2-7, with D possibly matching TRBD2 (5 bases). This CDR3 has 15 amino acids. The germline V and J ends were trimmed by 4 bases and 3 bases, with 16 bases remaining between them. Per the germline V gene, CDR1 is SEHNR and CDR2 is FQNEAQ (reference sequence). This CDR3 is CASSSMATTGYEQYF. DNA of the CDR3: TGTGCCAGCAGCTCCATGGCGACTACCGGCTACGAGCAGTACTTC.

V and J are TRBV11-2 and TRBJ1-4, with a possible D match to TRBD1 (5 bases). Germline V CDR1 and CDR2: SGHAT, FQNNGV. This CDR3 is built from 14 residues. V was cut by 4 bases and J by 7 bases, with 13 bases left in between. The CDR3 loop reads CASSSRADSEKLFF. The DNA for the CDR3 is TGTGCCAGCAGCTCTAGAGCCGACAGTGAAAAACTGTTTTTT.

This clone occurred many times. This sequence joins TRBV7-9 and TRBJ1-1; perhaps TRBD1 as D (6 bases). In germline, CDR1 is SEHNR, CDR2 FQNEAQ (reference sequence). The ends were cut back, 4 bases at V and 1 base at J, with 16 bases in the middle. CDR3 length: 16 residues. The CDR3 nucleotides are TGTGCCAGCAGCTCGCAATCCATACAGGGGAACACTGAAGCTTTCTTT. This codes for CASSSQSIQGNTEAFF.

V usage is TRBV27 and J usage is TRBJ2-7; D is uncertain. Between the trimmed V and J ends, which lost 7 bases and 3 bases, there was a span of 13 bases. The CDR3 is 13 amino acids. Germline CDR1 reads MNHEY; CDR2 reads SMNVEV (reference sequence). CDR3 coding DNA: TGTGCCAGCAAAGACACCTTGAACTACGAGCAGTACTTC. Its protein is CASKDTLNYEQYF.

The chain uses TRBV11-1 and TRBJ1-1; D may be TRBD1 (5 bases). The V gene lost 0 bases and the J gene lost 7 bases, with 9 bases spanning the gap. The CDR3 has 13 residues. Germline V gene data show CDR1 as SGHAT and CDR2 as FQDESV (reference sequence). The CDR3 bases are TGTGCCAGCAGCTTAGCCGGAGACAGTGAAGCTTTCTTT. It yields the protein CASSLAGDSEAFF.